The sequence of this T cell receptor (beta chain) was determined in a study of T cells expressing NK-cell markers. Study details: Just one sequenced donor of eight was HCMV-seronegative, while seven were seropositive. General study results and limits: Whether the expanded NKG2C+ T cell clones recognized HCMV remained unclear. The CD3+CD56-NKG2C+ fraction of several donors was likewise dominated by these clonotypes.

One entry per CDR3 protein, without DNA, is what TCRdb gives after re-calling the 5' RACE reads. This sample's table has about 190,000 distinct CDR3 sequences. Per the germline V gene, CDR1 is SQVTM and CDR2 is ANQGSEA. The length of the CDR3 is 14 residues. Of note for this clonotype: As yet, its antigen is unknown.

The specimen sequenced was blood T cells: a sorted CD56 or NKG2C T cell subset, CD4+ or CD8+ T cells, or bulk PBMC T cells (not recorded which). J is TRBJ2-3 and V is TRBV29-1. The TCR was taken from a man aged 18-69 years in good health. The CDR3 loop is CSVDAATRTDTQYF.